This T cell receptor beta chain derives from a study of brain T cells in children with intractable seizures. As for time point: blood from clinic visit 5 months post-surgery; TSC patient then seizure free. Only cases whose brain tissue showed the highest T cell transcript signatures were sequenced. At least one anti-epileptic drug was given before surgery. The CDR3 loop spans 15 amino acids. Germline CDR1 KGHSH, CDR2 LQKENI. Trimming cost V 2 bases and J 3 bases; bases outside gene matches: 5. Notes on the study in general: Pre-surgery blood may have been undersampled, hiding some clones.

Measured with immunoSEQ multiplex PCR; TCRdb has only the in-frame clones, and not every one. The sample contains hundreds of thousands of clones, approximately 93% of which appear only once. About this clone itself: What it binds is not known.

The J gene is TRBJ2-7, the V gene TRBV18, with 9 bases that match TRBD1. This clonotype originated in a boy under three years old with tuberous sclerosis and intractable seizures. Sequencing was performed on peripheral blood, taken roughly 5 months after surgery. The CDR3 nucleotides are TGTGCCAGCTCACCAGGGACAGGGATTTTCTACGAGCAGTACTTC. It codes for CASSPGTGIFYEQYF.